This entry is about one T cell receptor (beta chain). This record belongs to a study of cytomegalovirus exposure and HLA in healthy donors. Overall study context: In terms of ancestry, the Caucasian-associated cluster contained about 81% of the approximately 400 genotyped donors.

Nominally healthy donors provided the samples, though records likely missed some immune exposures. Amplification used 60 Vbeta primers and 13 Jbeta primers. TCRdb's table, derived via immunoSEQ multiplex PCR, lists solely in-frame clones and lacks some. This sample has 150,000 or so clones, with roughly 73% found just once. CDR1 SGHRS and CDR2 YFSETQ come from the germline V gene. Trimming shortened V by 3 bases and J by 5 bases, and 14 bases separated the two germline ends. There are 15 residues in the CDR3. The rearrangement links TRBV5-1 to TRBJ2-2; D is perhaps TRBD1 (6 bases). This receptor was obtained from a woman in her thirties or forties in good health and CMV-seropositive. The sequenced material came from PBMCs. As DNA, the CDR3 is TGCGCCAGCAGCTATGGATCCCAGGGGACCGGGGAGCTGTTTTTT. Its protein is CASSYGSQGTGELFF. Using reference TRBV5-1 and TRBJ2-2 for the parts outside the CDR3, the full variable domain is KAGVTQTPRYLIKTRGQQVTLSCSPISGHRSVSWYQQTPGQGLQFLFEYFSETQRNKGNFPGRFSGRQFSNSRSEMNVSTLELGDSALYLCASSYGSQGTGELFFGEGSRLTVL.